A single sample is the source of the 8 T cell receptor beta chains below, sequenced in a study of T cell repertoires in cytomegalovirus infection. TCRdb reprocessed the reads via MiXCR and lists one record per CDR3 protein. The table includes hundreds of thousands of distinct CDR3 sequences, around 30% detected once. No cognate antigen is known for these TCRs. The specimen was cultured CD8+ T cells from PBMCs, collected from culture after CMV antigen stimulation. The receptors here all came from a human donor in good health (CMV status not recorded). Some clones in this sample may be carry-over from other donors' samples.

The chain couples TRBV4-1 to TRBJ1-5; D not resolved. The CDR3 contains 16 residues. The V end lost 0 bases, the J end lost 6 bases, and 15 bases lay between the germline ends. Germline V CDR1 and CDR2: MGHRA, YSYEKL. The CDR3 here is CASSQETPLSGQPQHF. CDR3 nucleotides: TGCGCCAGCAGCCAAGAAACCCCCCTCTCGGGTCAGCCCCAGCATTTT.

The chain combines TRBV6-1 with TRBJ2-3; the D gene is possibly TRBD1 (5 bases). Trimming took 6 bases from V and 0 from J, leaving 13 bases between them. The germline gives CDR1 MNHNS, CDR2 SASEGT. The CDR3 has 15 residues. CDR3 DNA sequence: TGTGCCAGCAGGGCCCGGCCAGGGAGCACAGATACGCAGTATTTT. Translation: CASRARPGSTDTQYF.

The chain employs TRBV7-9 and TRBJ1-2; D is uncertain. Germline CDR1 SEHNR, CDR2 FQNEAQ (reference sequence). The V and J ends lost 0 bases and 4 bases respectively, with 21 bases between them. The CDR3 length is 18 residues. The CDR3 here is CASSLAPPDKSRSYGYTF. The CDR3 coding sequence is TGTGCCAGCAGCTTAGCGCCCCCTGACAAGTCAAGATCCTATGGCTACACCTTC.

This chain uses TRBV5-6 with TRBJ2-7; no clear D gene. The V gene lost 3 bases and the J gene lost 0 bases, with 10 bases spanning the gap. Per the germline V gene, CDR1 is SGHDT and CDR2 is YYEEEE. The CDR3 spans 14 residues. The CDR3 reads CASSYDRGSYEQYV. The DNA of the CDR3 is TGTGCCAGCAGCTACGACCGCGGCTCCTACGAGCAGTACGTC.

The table lists this clonotype with a few counts. The V and J genes are TRBV6-2 or TRBV6-3 and TRBJ2-2; D is unresolved. This CDR3 region has 17 residues. In germline, CDR1 is MNHEY, CDR2 SVGEGT. V lost 0 bases and J lost 0, with 11 bases in between. The CDR3: CASSYSRQATNTGELFF. CDR3 coding DNA: TGTGCCAGCAGTTACTCGAGGCAGGCCACGAACACCGGGGAGCTGTTTTTT.

In its sample, this clonotype was seen a few times. The chain uses TRBV5-4 and TRBJ1-6; no reliable D call. Germline lookup yields CDR1 SGHNT and CDR2 YYREEE (reference sequence). This CDR3 has 15 amino acids. Deletions cut 2 bases from V and 13 bases from J, with 19 bases between. Written as DNA, the CDR3 is TGTGCCAGCAGCTTAATAGGAGACTCCCGAGTGCCCCTCCACTTT. Amino acids: CASSLIGDSRVPLHF.

CDR3 region: CASSLEAGSTYEQYF. CDR3 DNA: TGTGCCAGCAGCTTGGAGGCAGGGTCGACTTACGAGCAGTACTTC. V gene TRBV5-6 combines with J gene TRBJ2-7, with D perhaps TRBD1 (5 bases). The V gene's germline CDR1 is SGHDT and CDR2 YYEEEE. V was shortened by 0 bases and J by 4 bases, with 14 bases between the two germline ends. This CDR3 is 15 amino acids long.

This clonotype appeared a few times. This rearrangement joins TRBV7-9 to TRBJ2-2, with D maybe TRBD2 (5 bases). The germline V gene has CDR1 SEHNR and CDR2 FQNEAQ (reference sequence). Trimming shortened V by 3 bases and J by 5 bases, and 10 bases separated the two germline ends. This CDR3 spans 14 amino acids. The CDR3 loop is CASSFIGGTGELFF. The CDR3 DNA follows: TGTGCCAGCAGCTTTATTGGCGGGACCGGGGAGCTGTTTTTT. Together with reference TRBV7-9 and TRBJ2-2, the CDR3 gives the full variable domain: DTGVSQNPRHKITKRGQNVTFRCDPISEHNRLYWYRQTLGQGPEFLTYFQNEAQLEKSRLLSDRFSAERPKGSFSTLEIQRTEQGDSAMYLCASSFIGGTGELFFGEGSRLTVL.